The present T cell receptor (beta chain) was sequenced within a study of blood T cell repertoires in COVID-19. Assay: immunoSEQ multiplex PCR; the TCRdb copy retains only in-frame clones and omits some. The sample includes fewer than 45,000 clones, roughly three quarters of them seen just once. The CDR3 is made up of 15 amino acids. The germline gives CDR1 SGHRS, CDR2 YFSETQ. V shed 4 bases and J 2 bases; nucleotides not matched to a gene: 8. The sample comprised peripheral blood. The clonotype was recovered from a man in his 70s with acute or convalescent COVID-19. The V gene is TRBV5-1, the J gene TRBJ2-7, with TRBD2 identical over 8 bases. The CDR3 DNA follows: TGCGCCAGCAGCGAACATAGCGGGGATACCTACGAGCAGTACTTC. Translation: CASSEHSGDTYEQYF.